Below are 20 T cell receptor beta chains sequenced from a single sample in a study of glioma-infiltrating T cells after dendritic cell vaccination. Clones were read by immunoSEQ multiplex PCR, and TCRdb kept only the in-frame ones, dropping some. The sample records about 99,000 clones, about four fifths being singletons. Sequencing was performed on blood, taken before dendritic cell vaccination. Every receptor here comes from a human donor with glioblastoma.

V usage is TRBV11-3 and J usage is TRBJ2-1, with 9 bases lining up with TRBD2. J was trimmed by 8 bases and V by 5 bases; bases with no gene match: 10. This CDR3 has 15 amino acids. Germline-derived CDR1 and CDR2 are SGHNT and YENEEA. CDR3 sequence: CASSRGGGAIHEQFF. CDR3 bases: TGTGCCAGCAGCAGAGGCGGGGGGGCCATTCATGAGCAGTTCTTC.

The chain has TRBV19 and TRBJ1-2; 7 nucleotides line up with TRBD1. The germline gives CDR1 LNHDA, CDR2 SQIVND (reference sequence). CDR3 length equals 15 residues. Trimming took 6 bases from V and 4 from J; bases not matched to a gene: 11. In DNA, the CDR3 is TGTGCCAGTAGACCAGAGGGGGCCAGATCCTATGGCTACACCTTC. It is translated as CASRPEGARSYGYTF.

On this clone: Other DNA sequences in this specimen translate into the identical CDR3. The chain carries TRBV5-1 and TRBJ2-3; 10 bases are a match to TRBD2. The CDR3 covers 15 residues. The V and J ends lost 2 bases and 4 bases, in that order; junction bases with no gene match: 4. Germline CDR1 SGHRS, CDR2 YFSETQ. CDR3 amino acids: CASSFSGGAPDTQYF. In nucleotides, the CDR3 is TGCGCCAGCAGCTTCAGCGGGGGGGCCCCAGATACGCAGTATTTT. Looking up the rest from reference TRBV5-1 and TRBJ2-3 gives the full variable domain: KAGVTQTPRYLIKTRGQQVTLSCSPISGHRSVSWYQQTPGQGLQFLFEYFSETQRNKGNFPGRFSGRQFSNSRSEMNVSTLELGDSALYLCASSFSGGAPDTQYFGPGTRLTVL.

This clone was seen just once. This chain joins TRBV4-1 and TRBJ2-1, with D possibly matching TRBD2 (7 bases). Trimming took off 4 bases at V and 0 bases at J, with 19 bases between the two ends. CDR1 is MGHRA, CDR2 YSYEKL, per germline. CDR3 length: 18 amino acids. The CDR3: CASSRGGLVPSSYNEQFF. The CDR3 DNA follows: TGCGCCAGCAGCCGCGGGGGCCTCGTACCTAGCTCCTACAATGAGCAGTTCTTC.

The chain has TRBV19 and TRBJ2-1; D possibly corresponds to TRBD2 (6 bases). CDR1 is LNHDA and CDR2 is SQIVND in the germline V gene (reference sequence). This CDR3 is built from 14 residues. V was shortened by 6 bases and J by 4 bases, with 13 bases between the two germline ends. The CDR3 nucleotides are TGTGCCAGTAGGCGGGAAACCGGGTACAATGAGCAGTTCTTC. Translation gives CASRRETGYNEQFF.

The chain recombines TRBV7-2 with TRBJ2-5; D unclear. This CDR3 spans 11 amino acids. The V end was cut by 2 bases, the J end by 7 bases, with 5 bases between. In germline, CDR1 is SGHTA, CDR2 FQGNSA. CDR3 nucleotide sequence: TGTGCCAGCAGCTTATTTCGGACCCAGTACTTC. Its translation: CASSLFRTQYF.

The rearrangement links TRBV11-2 to TRBJ1-1; possibly TRBD1 for D (5 bases). The V gene's germline CDR1 is SGHAT and CDR2 FQNNGV. The ends were cut back, 1 base at V and 4 bases at J, with 16 bases in the middle. The CDR3 is 16 residues long. CDR3: CASSLVPWRRGTEAFF. CDR3 nucleotide sequence: TGTGCCAGCAGCTTAGTTCCCTGGCGGAGGGGCACTGAAGCTTTCTTT.

The chain uses TRBV5-1 and TRBJ1-4; no definite D call. With 3 bases removed from V and 3 bases from J, the gap between germline ends came to 9 bases. This CDR3 spans 14 amino acids. Germline V gives CDR1 SGHRS, CDR2 YFSETQ. CDR3 sequence reads: CASSYGGPNEKLFF. The CDR3 DNA follows: TGCGCCAGCAGCTACGGAGGGCCTAATGAAAAACTGTTTTTT.

The chain recombines TRBV10-1 with TRBJ1-2; perhaps TRBD1 as D (6 bases). The CDR3 runs to 17 residues. The V gene's germline CDR1 is WNHNN and CDR2 SYGVQD (reference sequence). Trimming pared 2 bases from V and 0 bases from J, leaving 16 bases between. CDR3 nucleotides: TGCGCCAGCAGTGAGGGTTCCCCGGACAGCCCTAACTATGGCTACACCTTC. Translating gives CASSEGSPDSPNYGYTF.

This chain links TRBV6-5 with TRBJ2-5; D is uncertain. The CDR3 is 14 amino acids. Looked up from germline, CDR1 is MNHEY and CDR2 is SVGAGI. The germline V and J ends were trimmed by 4 bases and 5 bases, with 14 bases remaining between them. CDR3 residues: CASSSVKLRETQYF. CDR3 DNA sequence: TGTGCCAGCAGTTCCGTAAAACTCCGGGAGACCCAGTACTTC.

J is TRBJ2-7 and V is TRBV11-3, with D perhaps TRBD1 (5 bases). This CDR3 has 14 amino acids. Per germline, CDR1 SGHNT and CDR2 YENEEA. V lost 2 bases and J 4 bases, leaving 12 bases between the germline ends. The CDR3 bases are TGTGCCAGCAGCTTATCACAGGCTGGGTACGAGCAGTACTTC. Its translation: CASSLSQAGYEQYF.

This chain links TRBV18 with TRBJ1-1; D remains ambiguous. With 9 bases removed from V and 6 bases from J, the gap between germline ends came to 20 bases. The CDR3 covers 14 residues. The V gene's germline CDR1 is KGHSH and CDR2 LQKENI. The CDR3 DNA follows: TGTGCCAGTCACCCCCCGTTCAGGAATGCTGAAGCTTTCTTT. This gives the protein CASHPPFRNAEAFF.

This chain uses TRBV7-9 with TRBJ1-2, with 7 positions matching TRBD1. V gave up 5 bases and J gave up 8 bases; unmatched junction bases: 14. This CDR3 comprises 15 residues. CDR1 SEHNR and CDR2 FQNEAQ come from the germline V gene (reference sequence). The CDR3 reads CASSRLATGTLGYTF. The DNA for the CDR3 is TGTGCCAGCAGCCGCCTCGCGACAGGGACATTAGGCTACACCTTC.

The rearrangement uses TRBV10-3 and TRBJ2-3; 8 positions agree with TRBD1. CDR3 length: 15 amino acids. V gave up 5 bases and J gave up 1 base; unmatched junction bases: 5. Looked up from germline, CDR1 is ENHRY and CDR2 is SYGVKD. The CDR3 coding sequence is TGTGCCATCAGTCAGGACAGGGTAGGCACAGATACGCAGTATTTT. Protein: CAISQDRVGTDTQYF.

The rearrangement uses TRBV2 and TRBJ1-6, with D perhaps TRBD1 (6 bases). The CDR3 has 13 residues. In germline, CDR1 is SNHLY, CDR2 FYNNEI. The ends were cut back, 8 bases at V and 8 bases at J, with 13 bases in the middle. The CDR3, as DNA: TGTGCCAGCCCCCGGGACATAGATTCACCCCTCCACTTT. It yields the protein CASPRDIDSPLHF.

The chain joins TRBV27 to TRBJ2-7, with 13 bases aligning to TRBD2. From germline, CDR1 is MNHEY and CDR2 SMNVEV (reference sequence). The trim removed 6 bases at V and 2 bases at J, leaving 4 bases unmatched. This CDR3 is 15 amino acids long. CDR3 loop: CASRKTSGGAYEQYF. The CDR3 DNA is TGTGCCAGCAGAAAAACTAGCGGGGGGGCCTACGAGCAGTACTTC.

This clone was picked up one time. The chain has TRBV11-2 and TRBJ2-1, with 10 bases fitting TRBD1. The V and J ends lost 0 bases and 4 bases, in that order; junction bases with no gene match: 15. Germline V gene lookup returns CDR1 SGHAT and CDR2 FQNNGV. This CDR3 has 20 amino acids. The CDR3 is CASSLDPRWGQGTLYNEQFF. DNA for the CDR3: TGTGCCAGCAGCTTAGATCCCAGGTGGGGACAGGGGACCCTATACAATGAGCAGTTCTTC. Full variable domain (outside the CDR3, taken from reference TRBV11-2 and TRBJ2-1): EAGVAQSPRYKIIEKRQSVAFWCNPISGHATLYWYQQILGQGPKLLIQFQNNGVVDDSQLPKDRFSAERLKGVDSTLKIQPAKLEDSAVYLCASSLDPRWGQGTLYNEQFFGPGTRLTVL.

The chain combines TRBV5-1 with TRBJ2-2, with TRBD1 as a possible D gene (6 bases). V was shortened by 5 bases and J by 11 bases, with 19 bases between the two germline ends. CDR1 is SGHRS, CDR2 YFSETQ, per germline. This CDR3 is built from 14 residues. The CDR3 here is CASSYQRQGPELFF. The CDR3 DNA reads TGCGCCAGCAGTTACCAACGTCAGGGGCCTGAGCTGTTTTTT.

The V call is TRBV18, the J call TRBJ2-2; 7 bases match TRBD1. V shed 2 bases and J 1 base; nucleotides not matched to a gene: 4. The CDR3 sequence is 16 residues long. Germline V CDR1 and CDR2: KGHSH, LQKENI. The CDR3 reads CASSPKRQGNTGELFF. CDR3 sequence (DNA): TGTGCCAGCTCACCAAAGAGACAGGGGAACACCGGGGAGCTGTTTTTT.

The genes are TRBV5-1 and TRBJ1-1; no clear D. The V gene's germline CDR1 is SGHRS and CDR2 YFSETQ. The CDR3 has 15 residues. The V end was cut by 2 bases, the J end by 2 bases, with 13 bases between. The chain's CDR3 is CASSFFTAANTEAFF. In DNA, the CDR3 is TGCGCCAGCAGCTTTTTTACGGCGGCCAACACTGAAGCTTTCTTT.